These 15 T cell receptor beta chains originate from one sample sequenced in a study of regulatory T cells in long-lasting Graves disease. Arm-PCR of CDR3 regions and iRepertoire HTBI primers were used to build TCR beta libraries. A single record per CDR3 protein comes from TCRdb applying MiXCR to the multiplex PCR reads. The data show about 430,000 distinct CDR3 sequences, with 15% seen just once and approximately 7.8% held by the top ten. The time point was: newly diagnosed GD, antithyroid drugs for less than 3 months. PBMC-extracted RNA yielded the TCR library. These records were also assigned to another study, of T cells in Graves' hyperthyroidism and ophthalmopathy.

The material was peripheral blood mononuclear cells (PBMCs), obtained at new diagnosis, from a patient treated with antithyroid drugs. The origin of the receptors is a woman aged 35 to 49 with Graves disease.

With regard to this clonotype: The missing conserved phenylalanine or tryptophan at the end of this CDR3 makes a read error likely. The chain combines TRBV7-2 with TRBJ2-1; D call uncertain. V lost 1 base to trimming and J lost 0 bases, with 7 bases between them. The germline V gene has CDR1 SGHTA and CDR2 FQGNSA. The CDR3 has 15 residues. Written as DNA, the CDR3 is TGTGCCAGCAGCTTAGATTGGAACTCCTACAATGAGCAGTTCCTC. Its protein is CASSLDWNSYNEQFL.

About this clonotype itself: A read error may produce the germline difference seen at one junction end. J is TRBJ2-3 and V is TRBV4-1, with D hard to call. Germline V gene data show CDR1 as MGHRA and CDR2 as YSYEKL. This CDR3 is 14 amino acids long. CDR3 nucleotide sequence: TGCACCAGCAGCTCCATGCTTACAACAGATACGCAGTATTTT. Its translation: CTSSSMLTTDTQYF.

This clonotype was counted ten times or more. The chain has TRBV7-2 and TRBJ1-2, with 9 bases aligning to TRBD1. J was trimmed by 5 bases and V by 5 bases; bases with no gene match: 6. This CDR3 has 14 amino acids. Looked up from germline, CDR1 is SGHTA and CDR2 is FQGNSA. The CDR3 DNA sequence: TGTGCCAGCAGCGCACGACAGGGGGGGTATGGCTACACCTTC. Protein: CASSARQGGYGYTF.

With regard to this clonotype: A read error may explain this, as a much larger clone is one base away. The chain uses TRBV29-1 and TRBJ2-7; D not resolved. In germline, CDR1 is SQVTM, CDR2 ANQGSEA. This CDR3 contains 13 residues. The CDR3 spells CNALGRSSYEQYF. As DNA, the CDR3 is TGCAACGCCCTCGGCCGCAGCTCCTACGAGCAGTACTTC.

This clonotype was seen at least ten times. The chain uses TRBV11-3 and TRBJ2-3; D remains ambiguous. CDR3 length: 14 amino acids. V gave up 5 bases and J gave up 0 bases, with 9 bases separating them. Germline V CDR1 and CDR2: SGHNT, YENEEA. The DNA for the CDR3 is TGTGCCAGCAGCCCGCTTACTAGCACAGATACGCAGTATTTT. Its translation: CASSPLTSTDTQYF.

The table lists this clonotype with many counts. In DNA form, the CDR3 reads TGTGCCAGTACAGGGATAAACACTGAAGCTTTCTTT. It specifies CASTGINTEAFF. This chain uses TRBV28 with TRBJ1-1; D is perhaps TRBD1 (6 bases). The V end was cut by 9 bases, the J end by 2 bases, with 10 bases between. Germline values: CDR1 MDHEN, CDR2 SYDVKM. The CDR3 spans 12 residues.

The table lists this clonotype with many counts. The chain links TRBV3-1 to TRBJ2-1; D uncertain. CDR3 size: 14 residues. Between the trimmed V and J ends, which lost 1 base and 5 bases, there was a span of 9 bases. Germline lookup yields CDR1 LGHDT and CDR2 YNNKEL (reference sequence). The CDR3 reads CASSQVVQNNEQFF. As DNA, the CDR3 is TGTGCCAGCAGCCAAGTGGTCCAAAACAATGAGCAGTTCTTC.

This clonotype was seen many times. The chain links TRBV7-3 to TRBJ2-1; D perhaps matches TRBD2 (7 bases). The germline V gene has CDR1 SGHTA and CDR2 FQGTGA. The CDR3 is made up of 18 amino acids. V gave up 1 base and J gave up 0 bases, with 16 bases separating them. DNA for the CDR3: TGTGCCAGCAGCTTAATTGGGGGCGGCGGGAGCTCCTACAATGAGCAGTTCTTC. Protein: CASSLIGGGGSSYNEQFF.

In its sample, this clonotype was seen a few times. V usage is TRBV29-1 and J usage is TRBJ2-7; TRBD1 is a possible D gene (6 bases). V lost 2 bases and J lost 1, with 9 bases in between. Germline CDR1 reads SQVTM; CDR2 reads ANQGSEA. The CDR3 covers 13 residues. DNA of the CDR3: TGCAGCGTTGAACGGCAGGGGTCCTACGAGCAGTACTTC. It codes for CSVERQGSYEQYF.

This clonotype was seen a single time. The DNA is left out, because the CDR3 cannot be placed on it with certainty; the CDR3 is given as TCRdb lists it. The rearrangement uses TRBV27 and TRBJ2-1. Including both end residues, the CDR3 is 13 amino acids long. Germline V gene data show CDR1 as MNHEY and CDR2 as SMNVEV (reference sequence). The CDR3 loop is CASSFGLGNEQLF.

The sample holds many counts of this clonotype. The chain is built from TRBV7-2 and TRBJ1-2; TRBD1 matches 8 bases. Germline lookup yields CDR1 SGHTA and CDR2 FQGNSA. J was trimmed by 0 bases and V by 2 bases; bases with no gene match: 8. CDR3 length: 17 amino acids. The CDR3 DNA sequence: TGTGCCAGCAGCTTAAGAGGGCAGGGGGCACCTAACTATGGCTACACCTTC. Protein sequence: CASSLRGQGAPNYGYTF.

This clonotype has at least ten counts. V and J are TRBV12-5 and TRBJ1-1; D is unclear. Trimming took off 0 bases at V and 0 bases at J, with 8 bases between the two ends. Germline CDR1 is LGHNT and CDR2 is FRNRAP. The CDR3 length is 15 residues. DNA for the CDR3: TGTGCTAGTGGTTTGGTAAGGACCGTGAACACTGAAGCTTTCTTT. The encoded protein is CASGLVRTVNTEAFF.

This clonotype was recorded many times. The chain employs TRBV12-3 or TRBV12-4 and TRBJ1-1; TRBD1 agrees at 7 bases. The V and J ends lost 4 bases and 7 bases, in that order; junction bases with no gene match: 6. This CDR3 region has 13 residues. The DNA for the CDR3 is TGTGCCAGCAGTTCCGAGGGGGCCGGTGAAGCTTTCTTT. Translation: CASSSEGAGEAFF.

This clonotype was seen at least ten times. V usage is TRBV28 and J usage is TRBJ1-1, with D perhaps TRBD1 (6 bases). V was trimmed by 5 bases and J by 5 bases, leaving 15 bases between them. In germline, CDR1 is MDHEN, CDR2 SYDVKM. This CDR3 has 14 amino acids. The CDR3 DNA reads as TGTGCCAGCAGTAACGACAGGTCATTAACTGAAGCTTTCTTT. This encodes CASSNDRSLTEAFF.

The genes are TRBV24-1 and TRBJ2-2, with TRBD2 matching over 12 bases. The CDR3 has 17 residues. Germline assignment: CDR1 KGHDR and CDR2 SFDVKD. Losses at the gene ends were 2 bases for V and 0 bases for J; bases not matched to a gene: 0. The CDR3 DNA sequence: TGTGCCACCAGTGATTGGACTAGCGGGGCGAACACCGGGGAGCTGTTTTTT. Encoded protein: CATSDWTSGANTGELFF.